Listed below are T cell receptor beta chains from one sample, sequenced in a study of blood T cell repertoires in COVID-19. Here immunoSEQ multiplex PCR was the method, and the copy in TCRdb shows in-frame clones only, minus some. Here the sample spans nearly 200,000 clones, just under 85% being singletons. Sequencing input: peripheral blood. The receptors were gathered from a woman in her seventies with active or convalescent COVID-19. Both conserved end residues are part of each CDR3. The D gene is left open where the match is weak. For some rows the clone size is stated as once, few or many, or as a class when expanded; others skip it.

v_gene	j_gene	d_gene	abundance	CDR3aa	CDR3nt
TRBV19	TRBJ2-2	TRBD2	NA	CASSSPGLAGGPTGELFF	TGTGCCAGTAGTAGTCCGGGACTAGCGGGAGGTCCCACCGGGGAGCTGTTTTTT
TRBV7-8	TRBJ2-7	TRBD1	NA	CASSPRLGTGSYEQYF	TGTGCCAGCAGCCCTCGGCTTGGGACAGGGTCCTACGAGCAGTACTTC
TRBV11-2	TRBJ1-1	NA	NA	CASSFTEGNTEAFF	TGTGCCAGCAGCTTCACCGAGGGGAACACTGAAGCTTTCTTT
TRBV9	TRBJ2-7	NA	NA	CASSARLGVAYEQYF	TGTGCCAGCAGCGCACGGCTGGGAGTGGCCTACGAGCAGTACTTC
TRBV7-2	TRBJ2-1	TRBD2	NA	CASSLGLAFNEQFF	TGTGCCAGCAGCTTGGGACTAGCGTTTAATGAGCAGTTCTTC
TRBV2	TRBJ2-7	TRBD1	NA	CASSEQGQSYEQYF	TGTGCCAGCAGTGAGCAGGGACAGTCCTACGAGCAGTACTTC
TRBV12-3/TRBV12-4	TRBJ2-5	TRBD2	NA	CASNLREAETQYF	TGTGCCAGCAACCTACGGGAGGCTGAGACCCAGTACTTC
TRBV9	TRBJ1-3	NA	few	CASSVAGAGGNTIYF	TGTGCCAGCAGCGTAGCAGGGGCTGGAGGAAACACCATATATTTT
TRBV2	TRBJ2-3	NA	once	CASKEGLADTQYF	TGTGCCAGCAAGGAGGGCCTTGCAGATACGCAGTATTTT
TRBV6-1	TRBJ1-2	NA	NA	CASSEDRVTYGYTF	TGTGCCAGCAGTGAAGACAGGGTTACCTATGGCTACACCTTC
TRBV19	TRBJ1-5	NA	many	CASHVSPLLPQHF	TGTGCCAGCCACGTCTCCCCACTCCTCCCCCAGCATTTT
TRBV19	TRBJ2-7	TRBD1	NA	CASSQTGGESEQYF	TGTGCCAGTAGTCAGACAGGGGGCGAATCCGAGCAGTACTTC
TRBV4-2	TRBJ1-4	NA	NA	CASSLIQGRDEKLFF	TGTGCCAGCAGCCTCATACAGGGACGGGATGAAAAACTGTTTTTT
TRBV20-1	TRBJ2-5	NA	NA	CSGHTKETQYF	TGCAGTGGTCACACCAAAGAGACCCAGTACTTC
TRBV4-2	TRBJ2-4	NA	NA	CASSQDSRQSMGAKNIQYF	TGTGCCAGCAGCCAAGATAGTAGACAGTCGATGGGGGCCAAAAACATTCAGTACTTC
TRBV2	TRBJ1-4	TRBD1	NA	CASSGGEGQAQRAVF	TGTGCCAGCAGTGGAGGGGAGGGACAGGCGCAAAGGGCTGTTTTT
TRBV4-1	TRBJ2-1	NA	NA	CASRGGGSYNEQFF	TGCGCCAGCAGAGGGGGAGGGAGTTACAATGAGCAGTTCTTC
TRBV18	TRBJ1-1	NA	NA	CASSPPQGNTEAFF	TGTGCCAGCTCACCTCCGCAGGGAAACACTGAAGCTTTCTTT
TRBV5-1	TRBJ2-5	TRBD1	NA	CASSLGVADRGGETQYF	TGCGCCAGCAGCTTGGGGGTCGCGGACAGGGGAGGAGAGACCCAGTACTTC
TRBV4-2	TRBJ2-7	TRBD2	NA	CASSQDRGTSGSRSDEQYF	TGTGCCAGCAGCCAAGATCGGGGAACTAGCGGGAGTAGGAGCGACGAGCAGTACTTC
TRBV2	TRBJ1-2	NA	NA	CASSVQGPGYTF	TGTGCCAGCAGTGTACAGGGACCCGGCTACACCTTC
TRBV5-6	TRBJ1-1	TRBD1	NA	CASSLTGGWNTEAFF	TGTGCCAGCAGCCTAACAGGGGGTTGGAACACTGAAGCTTTCTTT
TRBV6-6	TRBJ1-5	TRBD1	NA	CASSSRQGASVQPQHF	TGTGCCAGCAGTTCCCGACAGGGGGCGTCCGTTCAGCCCCAGCATTTT
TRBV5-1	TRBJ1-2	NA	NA	CASSLEINSGYTF	TGCGCCAGCAGCTTGGAAATAAACTCGGGCTACACCTTC